Each of the 20 T cell receptor beta chains below was sequenced from the same sample in a study of T cell clonality in common variable immunodeficiency (dated by TCRdb to the mid-2010s). The library was produced with the immunoSEQ multiplex PCR assay. TCRdb mirrors the immuneACCESS table, restricted to in-frame sequences. Some clones are absent from its copies; in checked studies, under half trace to an unresolved V gene, and the reason for the others is unknown. In this sample the table shows tens of thousands of clones, and no singletons are among them. The ten largest account for about 10% of the sample. Sequencing used peripheral blood mononuclear cells. These receptors all stem from a person aged 18 to 69 in good health.

This clone was detected many times. The read ends 3 residues shy of where the CDR3 ends; the end is completed using the germline J gene. This rearrangement joins TRBV6-4 to TRBJ2-3, with TRBD2 identical over 9 bases. This CDR3 spans 16 amino acids. J was trimmed by 2 bases and V by 0 bases; bases with no gene match: 3. Germline CDR1 reads MRHNA; CDR2 reads SNTAGT. CDR3 sequence: CASSDSAGGTTDTQYF. Partial CDR3 DNA: TGTGCCAGCAGTGACTCAGCGGGGGGAACCACAGATACG.

This clone was found many times. The DNA ends 3 residues before the CDR3 does, and the rest of the CDR3 is filled in from the germline J gene. V is TRBV4-2 and J is TRBJ1-1; 8 nucleotides match TRBD1. This CDR3 contains 17 residues. The ends lost 1 base at V and 5 bases at J; junction bases unmatched: 12. Germline V gene sequence: CDR1 LGHNA, CDR2 YNFKEQ. The CDR3: CASSQVQGRGQSTEAFF. The sequenced CDR3 bases are TGTGCCAGCAGCCAAGTTCAGGGCAGGGGGCAATCGACTGAA.

Only a few counts were recorded for this clone. The CDR3 is cut off 3 residues early in the read; its end comes from the germline J gene. The chain links TRBV11-3 to TRBJ1-2; TRBD1 aligns across 8 bases. Germline V CDR1 and CDR2: SGHNT, YENEEA. J gave up 2 bases and V 4 bases, and 6 bases lay outside the gene matches. The CDR3 runs 15 residues. The CDR3 bases that were read are TGTGCCAGCAGCTCTAGGGCAGGGGGCAACTATGGC. Protein sequence: CASSSRAGGNYG. The full CDR3 protein is CASSSRAGGNYGYTF. The full variable domain, with the rest looked up from reference TRBV11-3 and TRBJ1-2, is EAGVVQSPRYKIIEKKQPVAFWCNPISGHNTLYWYLQNLGQGPELLIRYENEEAVDDSQLPKDRFSAERLKGVDSTLKIQPAELGDSAVYLCASSSRAGGNYGYTFGSGTRLTVV.

There are many counts of this clone. The read falls 3 residues short of the CDR3 end, and the missing part is taken from the germline J gene. This chain uses TRBV10-3 with TRBJ1-2; D perhaps matches TRBD1 (5 bases). Between the trimmed V and J ends, which lost 1 base and 0 bases, there was a span of 15 bases. This CDR3 contains 17 residues. The germline V gene has CDR1 ENHRY and CDR2 SYGVKD. CDR3 bases read: TGTGCCATCAGTGAGTGGGTCAGGGAAATCTCTAACTATGGC. Protein product: CAISEWVREISNYG. The full CDR3 protein reads CAISEWVREISNYGYTF.

This clone was seen ten or more times. The read is 3 residues too short to cover the CDR3 end, so that end is filled in from the germline J gene. J is TRBJ2-2 and V is TRBV29-1; 12 bases are shared with TRBD2. CDR3 length: 18 amino acids. V lost 1 base, J lost 5 bases, and 11 bases stayed unmatched. Germline V lookup: CDR1 SQVTM, CDR2 ANQGSEA. The CDR3 region is CSVEGWASGGARTGELFF. The covered CDR3 bases are TGCAGCGTTGAAGGGTGGGCTAGCGGGGGGGCTCGGACCGGGGAG.

This clone was detected ten times or more. The sequenced fragment ends 3 residues before the CDR3 boundary, so the rest is inferred from the germline J gene. This chain links TRBV5-1 with TRBJ1-1; 7 bases match TRBD1. The CDR3 is 16 residues long. Germline V gives CDR1 SGHRS, CDR2 YFSETQ. Partial CDR3 DNA: TGCGCCAGCAGCTTAGGAGGGGGCTTGACCGAGGGGGAA. It codes for CASSLGGGLTEGE. The full-length CDR3 reads as CASSLGGGLTEGEAFF.

Many counts were recorded for this clone. The DNA ends 3 residues before the CDR3 does, and the rest of the CDR3 is filled in from the germline J gene. The chain has TRBV13 and TRBJ1-1, with TRBD1 as a possible D gene (5 bases). This CDR3 comprises 13 residues. CDR1 is PRHDT and CDR2 is FYEKMQ in the germline V gene (reference sequence). Deletions cut 4 bases from V and 6 bases from J, with 12 bases between. CDR3 region: CASSSQGFAEAFF. The covered CDR3 bases are TGTGCCAGCAGCTCCCAGGGCTTCGCTGAA. The complete variable domain, with remaining parts taken from reference TRBV13 and TRBJ1-1, reads AAGVIQSPRHLIKEKRETATLKCYPIPRHDTVYWYQQGPGQDPQFLISFYEKMQSDKGSIPDRFSAQQFSDYHSELNMSSLELGDSALYFCASSSQGFAEAFFGQGTRLTVV.

Ten or more counts support this clone. The CDR3 end is not reached by the read, which stops 3 residues before it; the germline J gene fills it in. The genes are TRBV7-6 and TRBJ1-1; D is possibly TRBD1 (6 bases). V shed 2 bases and J shed 0 bases, with 10 bases lying between them. The CDR3 spans 15 residues. From germline, CDR1 is SGHVS and CDR2 FNYEAQ. CDR3 bases read: TGTGCCAGCAGCTTAATGCAGGGGATGAACACTGAA. Its protein is CASSLMQGMNTE. The entire CDR3 protein reads CASSLMQGMNTEAFF.

The sample holds many counts of this clone. The read is 3 residues too short to cover the CDR3 end, so that end is filled in from the germline J gene. This chain links TRBV20-1 with TRBJ1-1; TRBD1 aligns across 7 bases. The CDR3 is 12 amino acids. Germline V gives CDR1 DFQATT, CDR2 SNEGSKA (reference sequence). The DNA read from the CDR3 is TGCAGTGCTAGCAAACAGGGGTCTGGA. The encoded protein is CSASKQGSG. The entire CDR3 sequence reads CSASKQGSGAFF.

This clone occurred many times. The CDR3 goes on 3 residues after the read ends, and that part is filled in from the germline J gene. The chain links TRBV18 to TRBJ2-2; TRBD2 aligns across 12 bases. The CDR3 sequence is 17 residues long. Germline V gene data show CDR1 as KGHSH and CDR2 as LQKENI. J gave up 7 bases and V 3 bases, and 9 bases lay outside the gene matches. Partial CDR3 DNA: TGTGCCAGCTCACCCCAGCCGACTAGCGGGAGTGTCGGGGAG. Translation gives CASSPQPTSGSVGE. The full-length CDR3 reads as CASSPQPTSGSVGELFF.

On this clone itself: The missing CDR3 end, 3 residues past where the read stops, is filled in from the germline J gene. The V and J genes are TRBV29-1 and TRBJ2-1; D may match TRBD1 or TRBD2 (5 bases each). CDR3 size: 16 residues. V lost 8 bases to trimming and J lost 5 bases, with 25 bases between them. Germline V CDR1 and CDR2: SQVTM, ANQGSEA. The sequenced CDR3 bases are TGCAGCACAAGATGGGGAGAGGGGTTACCCAACAATGAG. It translates to CSTRWGEGLPNNE. The CDR3 reads in full as CSTRWGEGLPNNEQFF.

This clone appeared a few times. The CDR3 is cut off 3 residues early in the read; its end comes from the germline J gene. This chain uses TRBV19 with TRBJ1-1; D ambiguous. Germline-derived CDR1 and CDR2 are LNHDA and SQIVND (reference sequence). CDR3 length: 15 residues. V shed 7 bases and J shed 0 bases, with 15 bases lying between them. The CDR3 bases that were read are TGTGCCAGTACCCGAGAGGGCCGGATGAACACTGAA. Its translation is CASTREGRMNTE. The CDR3 as a whole reads CASTREGRMNTEAFF.

About this clone: Sequencing ends 3 residues short of the CDR3 end; the germline J gene provides the rest. The genes are TRBV5-4 and TRBJ2-1; 9 bases are a match to TRBD2. This CDR3 has 14 residues. Germline CDR1 SGHNT, CDR2 YYREEE (reference sequence). Trimming removed 0 bases from V and 5 bases from J; junction bases left unmatched: 0. The CDR3 bases that were read are TGTGCCAGCAGCTTGGGACTAGCGGACAATGAG. Protein product: CASSLGLADNE. Given in full, the CDR3 is CASSLGLADNEQFF.

This clone was seen ten or more times. With the read ending 3 residues before the CDR3 end, the germline J gene is used to fill in that end. The chain is built from TRBV19 and TRBJ1-6; the match to TRBD1 covers 9 bases. The J segment lost 7 bases and the V segment lost 5 bases, leaving 9 bases of the junction unmatched. The CDR3 extends over 16 amino acids. Germline CDR1 and CDR2: LNHDA and SQIVND (reference sequence). CDR3 in amino acids: CASSPGQGLRNSPLHF. The CDR3 DNA, read in part, is TGTGCCAGTAGTCCGGGACAGGGCCTTCGAAATTCACCC.

This clone has at least ten counts. The read halts 3 residues ahead of the CDR3 end, with the missing end drawn from the germline J gene. This chain uses TRBV11-3 with TRBJ2-7; D not certain. This CDR3 spans 13 amino acids. V was trimmed by 5 bases and J by 1 base, leaving 9 bases between them. Germline-derived CDR1 and CDR2 are SGHNT and YENEEA. The CDR3 is CASSPPVSYEQYF. CDR3 DNA (partial): TGTGCCAGCAGCCCTCCCGTATCCTACGAG.

This clone came up many times. From the germline J gene comes the end of the CDR3, since the read stops 3 residues before it. This chain links TRBV7-8 with TRBJ1-2, with D hard to call. The germline V gene encodes CDR1 SGHVS and CDR2 FQNEAQ. Trimming left V 1 base short and J 6 bases short, with 18 bases between. This CDR3 has 16 residues. The DNA read from the CDR3 is TGTGCCAGCAGCTTAGAAAGGGTTAGACCTTATAATGGC. This encodes CASSLERVRPYNG. The whole CDR3 is CASSLERVRPYNGYTF.

This clone was counted many times. At one of its ends the junction is not consistent with the germline gene, which may arise from a read error. The CDR3 end falls 3 residues outside the read, so it is completed with the germline J gene. V usage is TRBV2 and J usage is TRBJ2-1; possible D gene TRBD1, 6 bases. The V gene's germline CDR1 is SNHLY and CDR2 FYNNEI. The CDR3 length is 14 residues. CDR3 in amino acids: CASNMNRGYSEQFF. The part of the CDR3 DNA that was read is TGTGCCAGCAACATGAATAGGGGGTACAGTGAG.

This clone was found many times. The CDR3 extends 3 residues past the end of the read, so its final part is completed from the germline J gene. The chain carries TRBV5-5 and TRBJ2-5, with a weak D call TRBD1 (6 bases). This CDR3 is built from 14 residues. Trimming took off 4 bases at V and 7 bases at J, with 17 bases between the two ends. CDR1 and CDR2 from the germline V gene are SGHKS and YYEKEE (reference sequence). Partial CDR3 DNA: TGTGCCAGCAGCCACTCGCAGGGGACCGGGACC. Amino acid sequence: CASSHSQGTGT. The full-length CDR3 reads as CASSHSQGTGTQYF.

This clone was recorded many times. Sequencing ends 3 residues short of the CDR3 end; the germline J gene provides the rest. V and J are TRBV5-4 and TRBJ1-4; 8 positions agree with TRBD1. The CDR3 is 16 amino acids. Germline-derived CDR1 and CDR2 are SGHNT and YYREEE (reference sequence). V dropped 4 bases and J dropped 3; count of bases not matched to a gene: 8. CDR3 sequence: CASSRRTGYSNEKLFF. CDR3 bases read: TGTGCCAGCAGCAGGAGGACAGGGTACTCTAATGAAAAA.

This clone has ten or more counts. The read halts 3 residues ahead of the CDR3 end, with the missing end drawn from the germline J gene. This sequence joins TRBV13 and TRBJ2-1; weak D call: TRBD1 (5 bases). CDR3 size: 19 residues. Germline lookup yields CDR1 PRHDT and CDR2 FYEKMQ (reference sequence). Trimming took 4 bases from V and 3 from J, leaving 25 bases between them. CDR3 loop: CASSSHDSALKVIYNEQFF. CDR3 DNA (partial): TGTGCCAGCAGCTCGCATGACAGTGCGCTCAAGGTCATCTACAATGAG.